What follows are 14 T cell receptor beta chains derived from one specimen sequenced in a study of beta chain features in type 1 diabetes. Findings and limits, study-wide: The study found moderately but significantly shorter TCRB CDR3s in all four CD4+ subsets of Type 1 diabetes patients.

Expressed TCRB transcripts were sequenced because the isolated RNA had all been reverse transcribed beforehand. Clones were sequenced by immunoSEQ multiplex PCR, and TCRdb holds only the in-frame ones, with some missing. This sample has hundreds of thousands of clones; about 14% occur once, and the top ten carry 0.035% to 0.045%. These TCRs are of unknown antigen specificity. Sequencing was performed on naive CD4+ T cells from blood. The receptors were sampled from a man aged 18 to 29 with type 1 diabetes.

This clone has more than one count but fewer than ten. A much larger clone lies a single base off, so this may be a read error. This specimen includes other DNA sequences encoding the same CDR3. The rearrangement links TRBV2 to TRBJ2-5; D gene unclear. The CDR3 has 11 amino acids. V was shortened by 5 bases and J by 2 bases, with 3 bases between the two germline ends. Germline V gene lookup returns CDR1 SNHLY and CDR2 FYNNEI. CDR3 in amino acids: CASSYQETQYF. The CDR3 DNA reads TGTGCCAGCAGTTATCAAGAGACCCAGTACTTC.

This clone showed up just a few times. V and J are TRBV7-3 and TRBJ1-1, with TRBD1 identical over 8 bases. CDR1 is SGHTA, CDR2 FQGTGA, per germline. CDR3 length: 14 residues. V shed 5 bases and J 1 base; nucleotides not matched to a gene: 3. The CDR3 region has the DNA TGTGCCAGCAGCCAAGGGACAGGGAACACTGAAGCTTTCTTT. Translating gives CASSQGTGNTEAFF.

This clone appeared a few times. Additional DNA sequences in this sample encode the identical CDR3. DNA for the CDR3: TGTGCCAGTAAGGGAACGTCCTACAATGAGCAGTTCTTC. The encoded protein is CASKGTSYNEQFF. The chain uses TRBV19 and TRBJ2-1; D gene ambiguous. This CDR3 spans 13 amino acids. Trimming left V 7 bases short and J 1 base short, with 8 bases between. CDR1 is LNHDA and CDR2 is SQIVND in the germline V gene (reference sequence).

CDR3 sequence reads: CASEVGVFYGYTF. As DNA, the CDR3 is TGTGCCAGCGAAGTGGGAGTCTTCTATGGCTACACCTTC. This chain uses TRBV12-1 with TRBJ1-2. TRBV12-1 is reported as a pseudogene. The CDR3 is made up of 13 amino acids.

In this sample, this clone turned up a few times. The V gene is TRBV18, the J gene TRBJ2-7, with 8 bases identical to TRBD1. Looked up from germline, CDR1 is KGHSH and CDR2 is LQKENI. The CDR3 contains 14 residues. J was trimmed by 6 bases and V by 3 bases; bases with no gene match: 7. CDR3: CASSPGQVVGEQYF. DNA of the CDR3: TGTGCCAGCTCACCGGGACAGGTAGTAGGCGAGCAGTACTTC.

This clone was seen more than once but under ten times. The CDR3 reads CASSPAGDGNAFF. The CDR3 coding sequence is TGTGCCAGCAGCCCCGCCGGGGACGGGAATGCTTTCTTT. The chain combines TRBV7-9 with TRBJ1-1; D possibly corresponds to TRBD1 (5 bases). Trimming took off 5 bases at V and 11 bases at J, with 18 bases between the two ends. The germline CDR1 and CDR2 sequences are SEHNR and FQNEAQ (reference sequence). This CDR3 has 13 residues.

This clone was counted only a few times. This rearrangement joins TRBV6-1 to TRBJ2-1, with TRBD1 identical over 7 bases. Per the germline V gene, CDR1 is MNHNS and CDR2 is SASEGT. The CDR3 spans 14 residues. The trim removed 5 bases at V and 0 bases at J, leaving 1 base unmatched. This CDR3 is CASSRQGSYNEQFF. CDR3 nucleotides: TGTGCCAGCAGTCGACAGGGCTCCTACAATGAGCAGTTCTTC.

The V gene is TRBV4-2, the J gene TRBJ2-7; 7 bases fit TRBD1. The CDR3 length is 14 residues. CDR1 and CDR2 from the germline V gene are LGHNA and YNFKEQ. V trimming: 0 bases; J trimming: 2 bases; junction bases outside the gene matches: 1. CDR3 nucleotides: TGTGCCAGCAGCCAAGACGGACAGGCCTACGAGCAGTACTTC. Its translation is CASSQDGQAYEQYF.

The V gene is TRBV6-6, the J gene TRBJ2-7; D is perhaps TRBD1 or TRBD2 (5 bases each). The germline V and J ends were trimmed by 7 bases and 5 bases, with 21 bases remaining between them. The germline V gene has CDR1 MNHNY and CDR2 SVGAGI (reference sequence). The CDR3 consists of 15 residues. The CDR3 reads CASTPPGTLEHEQYF. In DNA, the CDR3 is TGTGCCAGCACTCCCCCCGGGACCTTGGAACACGAGCAGTACTTC.

This sequence joins TRBV7-2 and TRBJ2-5; D unclear. Germline values: CDR1 SGHTA, CDR2 FQGNSA. The CDR3 contains 15 residues. The V and J ends lost 1 base and 3 bases respectively, with 12 bases between them. The CDR3 DNA reads as TGTGCCAGCAGCTTAGATCCTAGAGCAGAAGAGACCCAGTACTTC. Translated, it gives CASSLDPRAEETQYF. Looking up the rest from reference TRBV7-2 and TRBJ2-5 gives the full variable domain: GAGVSQSPSNKVTEKGKDVELRCDPISGHTALYWYRQSLGQGLEFLIYFQGNSAPDKSGLPSDRFSAERTGGSVSTLTIQRTQQEDSAVYLCASSLDPRAEETQYFGPGTRLLVL.

This clone appeared a few times. This chain uses TRBV7-2 with TRBJ2-5; D might be TRBD2 (6 bases). V lost 2 bases, J lost 7 bases, and 14 bases lay in between. Germline assignment: CDR1 SGHTA and CDR2 FQGNSA. The CDR3 spans 14 residues. The CDR3 spells CASSLPGSGGTQYF. The CDR3, as DNA: TGTGCCAGCAGCTTACCCGGGAGTGGCGGGACCCAGTACTTC. The full variable domain, rest sourced from reference TRBV7-2 and TRBJ2-5, is GAGVSQSPSNKVTEKGKDVELRCDPISGHTALYWYRQSLGQGLEFLIYFQGNSAPDKSGLPSDRFSAERTGGSVSTLTIQRTQQEDSAVYLCASSLPGSGGTQYFGPGTRLLVL.

This clone was recorded a few times. This chain joins TRBV7-9 and TRBJ2-5; the match to TRBD1 covers 8 bases. Losses at the gene ends were 3 bases for V and 3 bases for J; bases not matched to a gene: 3. Germline assignment: CDR1 SEHNR and CDR2 FQNEAQ (reference sequence). This CDR3 region has 14 residues. The CDR3 spells CASSFRTGKETQYF. CDR3 nucleotide sequence: TGTGCCAGCAGCTTCAGGACAGGGAAAGAGACCCAGTACTTC.

The chain links TRBV27 to TRBJ1-1; TRBD1 aligns across 8 bases. From germline, CDR1 is MNHEY and CDR2 SMNVEV (reference sequence). The CDR3 runs 14 residues. V gave up 6 bases and J gave up 3 bases; unmatched junction bases: 6. For the CDR3, the DNA is TGTGCCAGCAGGGGAGTGGACAGGGACACTGAAGCTTTCTTT. This codes for CASRGVDRDTEAFF.

This clone has more than one count but fewer than ten. Other DNA sequences in this specimen translate into the identical CDR3. This chain joins TRBV7-9 and TRBJ2-7; D is perhaps TRBD1 (5 bases). This CDR3 has 12 residues. Trimming took off 5 bases at V and 4 bases at J, with 9 bases between the two ends. From germline, CDR1 is SEHNR and CDR2 FQNEAQ (reference sequence). CDR3 protein: CASSLGVYEQYF. The DNA of the CDR3 is TGTGCCAGCAGCCTAGGGGTTTACGAGCAGTACTTC.